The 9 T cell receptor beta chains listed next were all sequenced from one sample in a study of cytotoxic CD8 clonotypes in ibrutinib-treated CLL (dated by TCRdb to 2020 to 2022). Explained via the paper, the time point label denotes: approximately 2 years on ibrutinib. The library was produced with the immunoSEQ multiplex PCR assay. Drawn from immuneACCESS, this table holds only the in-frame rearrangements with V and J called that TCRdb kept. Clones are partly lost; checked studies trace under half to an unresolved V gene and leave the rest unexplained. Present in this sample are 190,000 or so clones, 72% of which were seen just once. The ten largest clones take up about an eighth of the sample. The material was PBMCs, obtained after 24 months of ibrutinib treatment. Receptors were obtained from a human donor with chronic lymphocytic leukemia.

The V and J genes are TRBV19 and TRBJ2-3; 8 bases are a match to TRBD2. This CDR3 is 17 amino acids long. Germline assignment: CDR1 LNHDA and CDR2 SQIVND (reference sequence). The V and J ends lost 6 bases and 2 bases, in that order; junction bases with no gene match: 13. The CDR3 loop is CASSHPYGRADTDTQYF. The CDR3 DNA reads TGTGCCAGTAGCCATCCCTACGGGAGGGCCGACACAGATACGCAGTATTTT.

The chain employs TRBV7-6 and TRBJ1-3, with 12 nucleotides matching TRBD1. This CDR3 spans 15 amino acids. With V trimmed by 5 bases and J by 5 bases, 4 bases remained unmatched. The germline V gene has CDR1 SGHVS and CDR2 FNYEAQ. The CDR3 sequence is CASSPGTGGRNTIYF. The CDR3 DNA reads TGTGCCAGCAGCCCCGGGACAGGGGGCAGAAACACCATATATTTT.

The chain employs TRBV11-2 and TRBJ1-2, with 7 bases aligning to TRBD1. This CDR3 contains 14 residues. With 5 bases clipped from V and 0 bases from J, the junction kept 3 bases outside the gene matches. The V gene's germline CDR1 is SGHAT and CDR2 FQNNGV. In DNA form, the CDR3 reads TGTGCCAGCAGCACCGGGACAGCTAACTATGGCTACACCTTC. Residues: CASSTGTANYGYTF.

The DNA of the CDR3 is TGCGCCAGCAGTGAGTCGGTGGATAACTATGGCTACACCTTC. It translates to CASSESVDNYGYTF. The rearrangement uses TRBV10-1 and TRBJ1-2; D is ambiguous. V lost 0 bases and J 1 base, leaving 6 bases between the germline ends. CDR3 length: 14 amino acids. Germline V gene lookup returns CDR1 WNHNN and CDR2 SYGVQD (reference sequence).

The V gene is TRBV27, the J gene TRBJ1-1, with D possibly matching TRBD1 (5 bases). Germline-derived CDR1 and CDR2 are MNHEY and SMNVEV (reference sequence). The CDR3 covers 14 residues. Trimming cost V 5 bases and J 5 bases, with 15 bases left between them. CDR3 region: CASSGDWEGTEAFF. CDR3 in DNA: TGTGCCAGCAGTGGGGACTGGGAAGGGACTGAAGCTTTCTTT.

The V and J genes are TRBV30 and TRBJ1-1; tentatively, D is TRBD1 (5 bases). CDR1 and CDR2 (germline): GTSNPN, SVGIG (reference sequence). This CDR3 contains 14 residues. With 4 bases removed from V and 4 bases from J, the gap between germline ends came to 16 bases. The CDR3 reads CAWTEWGDGTEAFF. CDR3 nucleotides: TGTGCCTGGACCGAATGGGGGGACGGCACTGAAGCTTTCTTT. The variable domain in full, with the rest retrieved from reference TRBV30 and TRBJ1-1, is SQTIHQWPATLVQPVGSPLSLECTVEGTSNPNLYWYRQAAGRGLQLLFYSVGIGQISSEVPQNLSASRPQDRQFILSSKKLLLSDSGFYLCAWTEWGDGTEAFFGQGTRLTVV.

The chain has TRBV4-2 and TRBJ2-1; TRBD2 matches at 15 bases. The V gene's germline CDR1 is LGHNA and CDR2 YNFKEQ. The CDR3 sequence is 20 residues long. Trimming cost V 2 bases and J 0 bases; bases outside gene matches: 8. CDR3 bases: TGTGCCAGCAGCCAACGAGGACTAGCGGGAGGGTGGAGCTCCTACAATGAGCAGTTCTTC. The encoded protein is CASSQRGLAGGWSSYNEQFF.

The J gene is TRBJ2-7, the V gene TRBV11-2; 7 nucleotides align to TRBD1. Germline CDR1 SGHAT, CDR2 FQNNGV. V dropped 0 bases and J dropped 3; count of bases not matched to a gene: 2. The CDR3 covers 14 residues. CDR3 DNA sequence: TGTGCCAGCAGCTTAGAGACAGGGATCTACGAGCAGTACTTC. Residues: CASSLETGIYEQYF.

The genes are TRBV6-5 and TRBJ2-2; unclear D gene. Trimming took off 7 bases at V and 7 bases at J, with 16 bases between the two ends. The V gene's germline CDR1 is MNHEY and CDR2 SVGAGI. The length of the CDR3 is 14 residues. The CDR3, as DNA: TGTGCCAGCAAAAAGGCCAGAACCCACGGGGAGCTGTTTTTT. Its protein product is CASKKARTHGELFF.